This TCR beta chain is drawn from a study of Tregs in tolerant kidney transplant recipients. About the research overall: Mixed chimerism was transient after nonmyeloablative marrow transplants from related graft donors. Study-wide results and caveats: The small number of patients limits these findings pending further validation.

Produced via immunoSEQ multiplex PCR; TCRdb's table is partial and in-frame only. The sample yields over 50,000 clones, 80% to 90% seen once. As for this clone: Its target is not known.

Unstimulated Tregs (CD4+CD25+CD127-) and CD4+CD25- non-Tregs were sorted from PBMCs. With V trimmed by 0 bases and J by 4 bases, 5 bases remained unmatched. CDR3 length: 16 residues. Per germline, CDR1 SGHRS and CDR2 YFSETQ. This receptor was taken from a human donor who received a combined kidney and bone marrow transplant. Material: Tregs from blood, obtained before the transplant. The gene calls are TRBV5-1 and TRBJ2-5, with 11 bases fitting TRBD2. The CDR3 DNA reads TGCGCCAGCAGCTTGGTTAGGCTAGCGGGGGGAGAGACCCAGTACTTC. The encoded protein is CASSLVRLAGGETQYF. The full variable domain, rest sourced from reference TRBV5-1 and TRBJ2-5, is KAGVTQTPRYLIKTRGQQVTLSCSPISGHRSVSWYQQTPGQGLQFLFEYFSETQRNKGNFPGRFSGRQFSNSRSEMNVSTLELGDSALYLCASSLVRLAGGETQYFGPGTRLLVL.